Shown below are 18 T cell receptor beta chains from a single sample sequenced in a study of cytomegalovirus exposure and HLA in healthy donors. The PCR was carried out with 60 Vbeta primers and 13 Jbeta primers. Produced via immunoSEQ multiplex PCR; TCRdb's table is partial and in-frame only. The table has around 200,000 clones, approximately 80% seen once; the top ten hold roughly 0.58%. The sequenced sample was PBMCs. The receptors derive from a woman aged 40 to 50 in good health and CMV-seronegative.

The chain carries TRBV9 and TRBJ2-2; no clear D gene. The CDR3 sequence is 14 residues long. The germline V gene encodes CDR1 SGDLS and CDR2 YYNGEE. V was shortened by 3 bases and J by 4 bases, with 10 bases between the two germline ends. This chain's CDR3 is CASSARWVTGELFF. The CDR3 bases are TGTGCCAGCAGCGCGAGGTGGGTCACCGGGGAGCTGTTTTTT. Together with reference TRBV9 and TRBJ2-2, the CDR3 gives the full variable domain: DSGVTQTPKHLITATGQRVTLRCSPRSGDLSVYWYQQSLDQGLQFLIQYYNGEERAKGNILERFSAQQFPDLHSELNLSSLELGDSALYFCASSARWVTGELFFGEGSRLTVL.

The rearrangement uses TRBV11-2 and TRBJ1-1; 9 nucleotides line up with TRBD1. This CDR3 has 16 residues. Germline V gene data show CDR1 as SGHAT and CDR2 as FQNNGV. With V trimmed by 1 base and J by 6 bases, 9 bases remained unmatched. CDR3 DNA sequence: TGTGCCAGCAGCTTAGTTGGGGTGACAGGGGGAGCTGAAGCTTTCTTT. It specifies CASSLVGVTGGAEAFF.

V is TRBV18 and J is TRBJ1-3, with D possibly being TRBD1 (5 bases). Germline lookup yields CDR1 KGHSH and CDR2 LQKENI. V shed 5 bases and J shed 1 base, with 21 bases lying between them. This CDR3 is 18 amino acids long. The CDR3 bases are TGTGCCAGCTCATCGAATATACCACAGGCCAGGTCTGGAAACACCATATATTTT. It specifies CASSSNIPQARSGNTIYF.

CDR3 loop: CASRPVLGGEQYF. In DNA form, the CDR3 reads TGTGCCAGCAGACCCGTGCTAGGGGGCGAGCAGTACTTC. This chain links TRBV7-3 with TRBJ2-7; possibly TRBD1 for D (6 bases). Trimming took 6 bases from V and 6 from J, leaving 15 bases between them. The CDR3 spans 13 residues. CDR1 is SGHTA, CDR2 FQGTGA, per germline. The full variable domain, completed using reference TRBV7-3 and TRBJ2-7, is GAGVSQTPSNKVTEKGKYVELRCDPISGHTALYWYRQSLGQGPEFLIYFQGTGAADDSGLPNDRFFAVRPEGSVSTLKIQRTERGDSAVYLCASRPVLGGEQYFGPGTRLTVT.

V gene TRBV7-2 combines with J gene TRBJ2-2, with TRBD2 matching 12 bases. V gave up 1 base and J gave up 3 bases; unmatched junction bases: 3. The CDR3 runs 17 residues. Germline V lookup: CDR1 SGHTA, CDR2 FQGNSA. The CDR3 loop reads CASSLVRLAGDTGELFF. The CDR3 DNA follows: TGTGCCAGCAGCTTAGTGCGACTAGCGGGGGACACCGGGGAGCTGTTTTTT.

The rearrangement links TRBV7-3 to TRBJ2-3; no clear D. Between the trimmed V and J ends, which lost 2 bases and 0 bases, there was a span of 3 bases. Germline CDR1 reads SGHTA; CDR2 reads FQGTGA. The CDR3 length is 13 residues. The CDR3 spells CASSLLSTDTQYF. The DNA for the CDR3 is TGTGCCAGCAGCTTACTCAGCACAGATACGCAGTATTTT.

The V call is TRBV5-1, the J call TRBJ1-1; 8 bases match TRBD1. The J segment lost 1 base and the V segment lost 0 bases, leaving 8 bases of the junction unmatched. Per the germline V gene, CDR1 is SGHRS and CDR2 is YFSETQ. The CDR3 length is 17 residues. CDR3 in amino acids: CASSLGAGGNSNTEAFF. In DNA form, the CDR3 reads TGCGCCAGCAGCTTGGGGGCAGGGGGCAACTCGAACACTGAAGCTTTCTTT.

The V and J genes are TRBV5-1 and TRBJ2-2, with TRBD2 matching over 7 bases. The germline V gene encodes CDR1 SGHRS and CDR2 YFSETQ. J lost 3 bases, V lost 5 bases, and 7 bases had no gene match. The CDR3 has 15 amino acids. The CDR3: CASRVPSGDTGELFF. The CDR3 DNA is TGCGCCAGCAGAGTCCCGAGCGGGGACACCGGGGAGCTGTTTTTT.

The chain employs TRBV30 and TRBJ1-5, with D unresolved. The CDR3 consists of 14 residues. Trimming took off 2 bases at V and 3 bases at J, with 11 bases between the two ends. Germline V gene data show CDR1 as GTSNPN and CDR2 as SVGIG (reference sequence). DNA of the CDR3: TGTGCCTGGAGTACCCAAGCGAACAATCAGCCCCAGCATTTT. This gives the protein CAWSTQANNQPQHF.

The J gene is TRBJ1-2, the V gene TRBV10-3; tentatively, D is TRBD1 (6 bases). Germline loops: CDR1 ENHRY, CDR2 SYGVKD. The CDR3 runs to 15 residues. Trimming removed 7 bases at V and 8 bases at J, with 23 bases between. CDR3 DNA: TGTGCCATCACCGCCCAGGGGAGCCAGGGAGACGGCTACACCTTC. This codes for CAITAQGSQGDGYTF.

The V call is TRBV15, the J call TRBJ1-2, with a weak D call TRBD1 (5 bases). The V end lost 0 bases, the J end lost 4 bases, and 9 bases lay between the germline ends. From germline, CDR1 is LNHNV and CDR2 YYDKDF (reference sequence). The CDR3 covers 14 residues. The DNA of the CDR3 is TGTGCCACCAGCAGAGACAGGGTGGCCTATGGCTACACCTTC. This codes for CATSRDRVAYGYTF.

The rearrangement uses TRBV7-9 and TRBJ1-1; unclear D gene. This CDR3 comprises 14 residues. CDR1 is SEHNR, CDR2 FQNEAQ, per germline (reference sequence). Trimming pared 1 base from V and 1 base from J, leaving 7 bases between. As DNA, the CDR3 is TGTGCCAGCAGCTTAGTGGCACCGAACACTGAAGCTTTCTTT. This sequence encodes CASSLVAPNTEAFF. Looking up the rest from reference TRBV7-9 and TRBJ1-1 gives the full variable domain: DTGVSQNPRHKITKRGQNVTFRCDPISEHNRLYWYRQTLGQGPEFLTYFQNEAQLEKSRLLSDRFSAERPKGSFSTLEIQRTEQGDSAMYLCASSLVAPNTEAFFGQGTRLTVV.

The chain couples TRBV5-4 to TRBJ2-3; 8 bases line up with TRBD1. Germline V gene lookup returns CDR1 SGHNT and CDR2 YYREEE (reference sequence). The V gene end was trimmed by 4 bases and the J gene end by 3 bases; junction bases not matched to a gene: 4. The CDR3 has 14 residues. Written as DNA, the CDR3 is TGTGCCAGCAGCCGAGACAGGGGTACAGATACGCAGTATTTT. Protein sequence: CASSRDRGTDTQYF.

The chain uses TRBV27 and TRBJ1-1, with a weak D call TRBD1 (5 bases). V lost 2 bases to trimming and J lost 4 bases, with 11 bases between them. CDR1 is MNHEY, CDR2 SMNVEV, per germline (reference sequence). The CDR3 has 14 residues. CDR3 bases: TGTGCCAGCAGTTTAGGGGGGGACGGCACTGAAGCTTTCTTT. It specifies CASSLGGDGTEAFF.

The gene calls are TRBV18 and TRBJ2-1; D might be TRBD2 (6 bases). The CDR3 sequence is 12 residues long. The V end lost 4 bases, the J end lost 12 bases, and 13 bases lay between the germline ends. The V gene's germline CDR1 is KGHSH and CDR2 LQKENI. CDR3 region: CASSRPTSLQFF. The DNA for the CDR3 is TGTGCCAGCTCACGTCCAACTAGCTTGCAGTTCTTC.

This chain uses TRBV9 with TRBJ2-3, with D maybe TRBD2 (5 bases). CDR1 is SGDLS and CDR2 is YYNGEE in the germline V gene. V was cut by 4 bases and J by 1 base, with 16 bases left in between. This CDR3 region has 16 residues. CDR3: CASSLQPGTGTDTQYF. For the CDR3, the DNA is TGTGCCAGCAGCCTTCAACCGGGAACGGGCACAGATACGCAGTATTTT.

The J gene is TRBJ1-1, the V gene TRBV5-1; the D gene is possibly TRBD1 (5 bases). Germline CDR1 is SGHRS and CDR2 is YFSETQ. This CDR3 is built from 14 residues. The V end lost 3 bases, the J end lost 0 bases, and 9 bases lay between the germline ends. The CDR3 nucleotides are TGCGCCAGCAGCTCTGGGACTTTGAACACTGAAGCTTTCTTT. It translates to CASSSGTLNTEAFF.

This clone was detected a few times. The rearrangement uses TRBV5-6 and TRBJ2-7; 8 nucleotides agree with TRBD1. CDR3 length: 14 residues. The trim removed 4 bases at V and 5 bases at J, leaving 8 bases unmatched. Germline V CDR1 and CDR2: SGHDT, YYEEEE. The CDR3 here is CASSPGTGGDEQYF. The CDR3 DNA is TGTGCCAGCAGCCCCGGGACAGGAGGGGACGAGCAGTACTTC.